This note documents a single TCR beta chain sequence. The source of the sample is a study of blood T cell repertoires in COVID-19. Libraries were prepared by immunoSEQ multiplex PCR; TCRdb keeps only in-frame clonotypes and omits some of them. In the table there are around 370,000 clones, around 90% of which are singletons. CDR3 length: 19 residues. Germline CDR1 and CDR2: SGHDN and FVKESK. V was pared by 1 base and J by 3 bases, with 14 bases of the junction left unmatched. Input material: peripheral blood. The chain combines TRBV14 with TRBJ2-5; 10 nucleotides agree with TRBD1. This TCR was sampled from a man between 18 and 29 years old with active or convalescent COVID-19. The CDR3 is CASSQVGTTGTGEEETQYF. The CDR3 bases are TGTGCCAGCAGCCAAGTAGGAACCACCGGGACAGGGGAGGAAGAGACCCAGTACTTC.